The entry below describes one TCR beta chain. Its antigen is undetermined. V lost 0 bases, J lost 5 bases, and 19 bases lay in between. The length of the CDR3 is 17 residues. Germline values: CDR1 KGHSH, CDR2 LQKENI. This table comes from immunoSEQ multiplex PCR, and its TCRdb copy is limited to in-frame clones, with some not included. This sample carries under 1,500 clones, 35% to 45% of them seen once, and the ten largest clones take 9% to 15%. The source of the sample is a study of T cells in localized non-small cell lung cancer. Regarding the study as a whole: Detection in adjacent lung was observed for a median around 55 of the top 100 tumor clones.

Material: lung tumor tissue, obtained before any cancer treatment. The rearrangement uses TRBV18 and TRBJ2-5, with a possible D match to TRBD2 (6 bases). The TCR was taken from a male donor at least 60 years old with stage II squamous cell lung carcinoma. The CDR3 DNA follows: TGTGCCAGCTCACCACCGGCGGGGAGTATGATCGGGGAGACCCAGTACTTC. Amino acids: CASSPPAGSMIGETQYF.